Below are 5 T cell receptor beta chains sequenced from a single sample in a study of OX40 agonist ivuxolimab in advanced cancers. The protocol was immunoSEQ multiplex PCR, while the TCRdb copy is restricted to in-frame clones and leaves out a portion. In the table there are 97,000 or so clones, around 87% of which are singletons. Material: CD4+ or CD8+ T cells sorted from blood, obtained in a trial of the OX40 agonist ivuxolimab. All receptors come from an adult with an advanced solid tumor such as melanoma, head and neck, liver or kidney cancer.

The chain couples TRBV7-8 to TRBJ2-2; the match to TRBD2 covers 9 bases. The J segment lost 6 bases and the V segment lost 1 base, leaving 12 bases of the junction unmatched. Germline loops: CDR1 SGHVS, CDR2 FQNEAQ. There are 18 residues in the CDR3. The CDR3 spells CASSLGWPGLANAGELFF. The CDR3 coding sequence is TGTGCCAGCAGCTTAGGGTGGCCGGGACTAGCCAACGCCGGGGAGCTGTTTTTT.

The CDR3 bases are TGTGCCTGGAGGGGGGGACTAGCGGGGGACATTCAGTACTTC. It yields the protein CAWRGGLAGDIQYF. The V call is TRBV30, the J call TRBJ2-4, with 14 bases aligning to TRBD2. J lost 8 bases, V lost 3 bases, and 3 bases had no gene match. From germline, CDR1 is GTSNPN and CDR2 SVGIG (reference sequence). This CDR3 has 14 amino acids.

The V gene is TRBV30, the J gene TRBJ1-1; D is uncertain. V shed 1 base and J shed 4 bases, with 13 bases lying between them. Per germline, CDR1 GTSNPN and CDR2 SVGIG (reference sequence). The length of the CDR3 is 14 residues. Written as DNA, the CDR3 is TGTGCCTGGAGTGGACCCCTACTGGGCACTGAAGCTTTCTTT. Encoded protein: CAWSGPLLGTEAFF. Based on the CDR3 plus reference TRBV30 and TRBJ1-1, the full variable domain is SQTIHQWPATLVQPVGSPLSLECTVEGTSNPNLYWYRQAAGRGLQLLFYSVGIGQISSEVPQNLSASRPQDRQFILSSKKLLLSDSGFYLCAWSGPLLGTEAFFGQGTRLTVV.

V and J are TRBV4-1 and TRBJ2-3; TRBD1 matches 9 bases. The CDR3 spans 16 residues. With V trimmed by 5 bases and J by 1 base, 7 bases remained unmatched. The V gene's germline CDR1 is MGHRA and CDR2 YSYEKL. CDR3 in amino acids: CASSKAWDRGTDTQYF. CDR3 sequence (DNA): TGCGCCAGCAGCAAGGCGTGGGACAGGGGCACAGATACGCAGTATTTT.

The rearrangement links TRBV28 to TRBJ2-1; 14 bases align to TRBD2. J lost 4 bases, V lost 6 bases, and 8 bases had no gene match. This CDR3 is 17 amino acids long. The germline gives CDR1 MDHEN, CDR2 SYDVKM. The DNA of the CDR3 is TGTGCCAGCAGCTTCCCTGGGACTAGCGGGAGTTACAATGAGCAGTTCTTC. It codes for CASSFPGTSGSYNEQFF.